This T cell receptor (beta chain) was sequenced for a study of T cells after yellow fever vaccination. This clonotype was observed a few times. Its specificity is unknown. Study-level findings and limits: Weaker overall was a secondary response that nonetheless peaked faster, on day 5 versus 15. Overlap between CD4 and CD8 compartments was detected for a small share of clonotypes.

TCRdb ran MiXCR on the 5' RACE reads and lists one entry per CDR3 protein. The profile shows hundreds of thousands of distinct CDR3 sequences, roughly an eighth of them singletons. The germline V and J ends were trimmed by 1 base and 1 base, with 14 bases remaining between them. There are 16 residues in the CDR3. Germline V gives CDR1 SEHNR, CDR2 FQNEAQ (reference sequence). Sequenced material: PBMCs, taken on the day of the yellow fever booster vaccination. The chain couples TRBV7-9 to TRBJ2-7; TRBD2 might be the D (6 bases). The clonotype was recovered from a man aged 30 to 45 who received the YFV17D yellow fever vaccine. CDR3 sequence reads: CASSLDGRGGSYEQYF. CDR3 bases: TGTGCCAGCAGCTTAGACGGTCGGGGAGGATCCTACGAGCAGTACTTC.